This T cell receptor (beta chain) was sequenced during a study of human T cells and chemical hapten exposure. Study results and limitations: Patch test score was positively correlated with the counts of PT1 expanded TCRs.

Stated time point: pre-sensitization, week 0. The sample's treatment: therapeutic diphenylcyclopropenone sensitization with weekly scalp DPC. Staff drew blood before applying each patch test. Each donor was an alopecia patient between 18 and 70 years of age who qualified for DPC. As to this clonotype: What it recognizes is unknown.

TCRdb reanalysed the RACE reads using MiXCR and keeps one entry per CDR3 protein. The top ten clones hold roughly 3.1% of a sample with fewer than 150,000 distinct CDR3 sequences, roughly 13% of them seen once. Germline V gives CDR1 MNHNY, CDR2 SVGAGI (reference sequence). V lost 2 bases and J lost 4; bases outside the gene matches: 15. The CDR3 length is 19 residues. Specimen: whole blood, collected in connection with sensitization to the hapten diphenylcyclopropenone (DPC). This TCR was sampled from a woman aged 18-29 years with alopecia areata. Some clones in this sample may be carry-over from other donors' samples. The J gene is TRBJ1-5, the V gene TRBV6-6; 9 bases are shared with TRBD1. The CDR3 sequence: CASSYVRDRALPRNQPQHF. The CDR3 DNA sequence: TGTGCCAGCAGTTACGTCCGGGACAGGGCTTTACCAAGAAATCAGCCCCAGCATTTT.